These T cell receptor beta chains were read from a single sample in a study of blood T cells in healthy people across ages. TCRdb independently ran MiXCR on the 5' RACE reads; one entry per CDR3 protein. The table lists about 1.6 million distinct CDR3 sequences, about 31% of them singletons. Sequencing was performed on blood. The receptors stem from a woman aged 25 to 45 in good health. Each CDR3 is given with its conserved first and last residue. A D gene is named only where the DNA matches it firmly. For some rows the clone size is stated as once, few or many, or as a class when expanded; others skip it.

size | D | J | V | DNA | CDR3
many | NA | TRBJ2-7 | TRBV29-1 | TGCAGCGTTGTCCCAGCGGTGAGCTCCTACGAGCAGTACTTC | CSVVPAVSSYEQYF
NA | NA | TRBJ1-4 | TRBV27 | TGTGCCAGCAGTCCCGGCGGTAATAAAAAACTGTTTTTT | CASSPGGNKKLFF
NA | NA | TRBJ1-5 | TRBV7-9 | TGTGCCAGCAGCTTAAGTACAGGAGTCCGCTCTCAGCCCCAGCATTTT | CASSLSTGVRSQPQHF
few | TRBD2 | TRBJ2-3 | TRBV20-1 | TGCAGTGCTTCCAACCGGGAGGGCCCCACAGATACGCAGTATTTT | CSASNREGPTDTQYF
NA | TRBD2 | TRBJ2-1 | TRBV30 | TGTGCCTGGACCGTTAGCGGGAGGGCATCCTACAATGAGCAGTTCTTC | CAWTVSGRASYNEQFF
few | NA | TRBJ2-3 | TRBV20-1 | TGCGGTGCTAGCGGGACAGGGGTCCCCGATACGCAGTATTTT | CGASGTGVPDTQYF
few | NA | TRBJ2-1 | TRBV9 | TGTGCCAGCAGCGTAGAAGACTGGAGCGGGAATGAGCAGTTCTTC | CASSVEDWSGNEQFF
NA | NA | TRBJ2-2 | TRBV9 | TGTGCCAGCAGCGCTCAGGGTACCGGGGAGCTGTTTTTT | CASSAQGTGELFF
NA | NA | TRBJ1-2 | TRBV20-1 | TGCAGTGCTAGAGAAGGCAGCCTTAACTATGGCTACACCTTC | CSAREGSLNYGYTF
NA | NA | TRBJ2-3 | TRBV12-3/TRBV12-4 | TGTGCCAGCAGCCCCGGCGGGACCCGAGTGGGGAGCACAGATGTGGAATATTTT | CASSPGGTRVGSTDVEYF
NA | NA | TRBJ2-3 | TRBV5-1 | TGCGCCAGCAGCCCCCCTTTAGGGTCAGATACGCAGTATTTT | CASSPPLGSDTQYF
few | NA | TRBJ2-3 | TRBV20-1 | TGCAGTGCAGACGACAGGACTTCCACAGATACGCAGTATTTT | CSADDRTSTDTQYF
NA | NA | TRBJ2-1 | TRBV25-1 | TGTGCCAGCAATCTTCTCCGTAGGGGCTCAGCCTACAATGAGCAGTTCTTC | CASNLLRRGSAYNEQFF
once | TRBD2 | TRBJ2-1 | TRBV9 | TGTGCCAGCAGCGTAGCTACGGGGACTAGCGGAACCTACAATGGGCAGTTCTTC | CASSVATGTSGTYNGQFF
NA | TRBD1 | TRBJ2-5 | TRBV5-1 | TGCGCCAGCAGTACTACCGGGACAGGGGGTTCGGAGACCCAGTACTTC | CASSTTGTGGSETQYF
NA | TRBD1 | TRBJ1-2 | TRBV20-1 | TGCAGTGCCCGACTGATACTCGGGACAGGAACCCTTAACTATGGCTACACCTTC | CSARLILGTGTLNYGYTF
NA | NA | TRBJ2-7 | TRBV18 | TGTGCCAGCTCACCCCCGTTGGGAGGAAGCTCCTACGAGCAGTACTTC | CASSPPLGGSSYEQYF
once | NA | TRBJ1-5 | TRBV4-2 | TGTGCCAGCAGCCAAGTTCGGGATCAGCCCCAGCATTTT | CASSQVRDQPQHF
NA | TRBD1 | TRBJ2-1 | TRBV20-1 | TGCAGTGCTCTCAGCCAAGGGGGCTTTGAGCAGTTCTTC | CSALSQGGFEQFF
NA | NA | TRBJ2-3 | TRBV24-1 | TGTGCCACCAGTGACGGCGGGGCAGGGCTGTCAGATACGCAGTATTTT | CATSDGGAGLSDTQYF
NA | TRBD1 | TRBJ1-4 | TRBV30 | TGTGCCTGGACAGGGGGCCGAGAAAAACTGTTTTTT | CAWTGGREKLFF
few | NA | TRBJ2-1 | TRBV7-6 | TGTGCCAGCGGCCGGGGGAAGGGCGGTAGTGAGCAGTTCTTC | CASGRGKGGSEQFF
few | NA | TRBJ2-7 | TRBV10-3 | TGTGCCATCAGTGAGTCGATTCCGGGGTGGGAGCAGTACTTC | CAISESIPGWEQYF
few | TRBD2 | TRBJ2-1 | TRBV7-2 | TGTGCCAGCAGCACTAGCGGGGCCCTCTCCTACAATGAGCAGTTCTTC | CASSTSGALSYNEQFF
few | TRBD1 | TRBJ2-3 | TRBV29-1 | TGCAGCGTCTATGGGGGGACAGGAGTGAATGTTCAGCGGTATTTT | CSVYGGTGVNVQRYF
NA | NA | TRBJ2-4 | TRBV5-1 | TGCGCCGGCAGCTATGGGAATCAGTACTTC | CAGSYGNQYF
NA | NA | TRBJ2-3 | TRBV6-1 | TGTGCCAGCAGTGAAGAATCATCCCTCCGCACAGATACGCAGTATTTT | CASSEESSLRTDTQYF
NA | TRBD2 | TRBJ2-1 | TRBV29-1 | TGCAGCGTTGAACTTGCGGGGGGGCACTATGAGCAGTTCTTC | CSVELAGGHYEQFF
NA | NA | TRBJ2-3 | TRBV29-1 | TGCAGCTTCCTGTGGGGCACAGATACGCAGTATTTT | CSFLWGTDTQYF
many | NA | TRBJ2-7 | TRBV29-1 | TGCAGCGTTGGTGGCAGGTACGACGAGCAGTACTTC | CSVGGRYDEQYF
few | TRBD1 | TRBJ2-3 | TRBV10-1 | TGCGCCAGCAGTGAGGACGACAGGGAATGGTCTACAGATACGCAGTATTTT | CASSEDDREWSTDTQYF
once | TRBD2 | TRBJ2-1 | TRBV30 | TGTGCCTGGACCACTAGCGGATTTCACAATGGGCAGTTCTTC | CAWTTSGFHNGQFF
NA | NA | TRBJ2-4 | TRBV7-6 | TGTGCCAGCAGCTCCGCCCTGGACGGGTCCTACGGGCGGTACTTC | CASSSALDGSYGRYF
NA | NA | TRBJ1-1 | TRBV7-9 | TGTGCCAGCAGTGTTAATATGAACACTGAAGCTTTCTTT | CASSVNMNTEAFF
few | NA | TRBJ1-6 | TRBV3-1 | TGTGCCAGCAGCCAAGAAGCCGACTGGGGACAATATAATTCACCCCTCCACTTT | CASSQEADWGQYNSPLHF
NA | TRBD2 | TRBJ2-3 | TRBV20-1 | TGCAGTGCCCGGGGGGACTTCACAGATACGCAGTATTTT | CSARGDFTDTQYF
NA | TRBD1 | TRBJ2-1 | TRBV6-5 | TGTGCCAGTGGACAGGGCGTGGGTGAGCAGTTCTTC | CASGQGVGEQFF
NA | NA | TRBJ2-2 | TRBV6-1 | TGTGCCAGCAGTGCCCCCCGCAACACCGGGGAGCTGTTTTTT | CASSAPRNTGELFF
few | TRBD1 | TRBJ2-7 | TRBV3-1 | TGTGCCAGCAGCCAAGGGGGGCAGGGGGCCGACGAGCAGTACTTC | CASSQGGQGADEQYF